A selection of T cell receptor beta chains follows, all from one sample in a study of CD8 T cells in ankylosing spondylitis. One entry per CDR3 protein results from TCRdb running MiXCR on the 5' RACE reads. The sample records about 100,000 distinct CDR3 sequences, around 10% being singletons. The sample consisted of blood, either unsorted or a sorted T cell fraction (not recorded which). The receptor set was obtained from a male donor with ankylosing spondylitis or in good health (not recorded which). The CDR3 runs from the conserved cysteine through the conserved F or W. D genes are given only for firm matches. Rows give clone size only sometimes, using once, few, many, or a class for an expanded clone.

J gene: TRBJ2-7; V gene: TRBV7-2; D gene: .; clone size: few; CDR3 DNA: TGTGCCAGCAGCTTAGGTTTACGTGATAGCTCCTACGAGCAGTACTTC; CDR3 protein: CASSLGLRDSSYEQYF
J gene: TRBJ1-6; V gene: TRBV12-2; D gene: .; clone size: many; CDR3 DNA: TGTGCAAGTCGCTCAGACACGGATGTTGGACCCCTCCACTTT; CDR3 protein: CASRSDTDVGPLHF
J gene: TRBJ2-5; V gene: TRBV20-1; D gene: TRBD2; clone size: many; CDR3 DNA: TGCAGTGCCCGCCCCCCTAGCGGGGGGGGCCAAGAGACCCAGTACTTC; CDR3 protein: CSARPPSGGGQETQYF
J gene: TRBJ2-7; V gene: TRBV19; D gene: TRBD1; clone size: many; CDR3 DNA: TGTGCCAGTAGTATAGATTTTGTCGACAGGGGGTATTCCTACGAGCAGTACTTC; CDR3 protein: CASSIDFVDRGYSYEQYF
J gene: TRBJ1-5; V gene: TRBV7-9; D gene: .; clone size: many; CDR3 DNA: TGTGCCAGCAGCTTAGGTATTAGCAATCAGCCCCAGCATTTT; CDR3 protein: CASSLGISNQPQHF
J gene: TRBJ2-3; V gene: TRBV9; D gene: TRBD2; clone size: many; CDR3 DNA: TGTGCCAGCAGCGAACTAGCGGGGGCCACAGATACGCAGTATTTT; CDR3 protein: CASSELAGATDTQYF
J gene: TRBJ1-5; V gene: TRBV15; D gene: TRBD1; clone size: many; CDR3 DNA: TGTGCCACCAGCAGAGACAGCAACACAGGGGTCGGGAATCAGCCCCAGCATTTT; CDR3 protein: CATSRDSNTGVGNQPQHF
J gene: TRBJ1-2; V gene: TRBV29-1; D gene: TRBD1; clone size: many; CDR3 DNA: TGCAGCGTTGGTACGGCGGACAGGGGAATCTATGGCTACACCTTC; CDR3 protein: CSVGTADRGIYGYTF
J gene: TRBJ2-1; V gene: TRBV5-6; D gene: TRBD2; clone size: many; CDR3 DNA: TGTGCCAGCAGCTTGAACGGCGGGGGGGCTTTCAGGGATGAGCAGTTCTTC; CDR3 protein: CASSLNGGGAFRDEQFF
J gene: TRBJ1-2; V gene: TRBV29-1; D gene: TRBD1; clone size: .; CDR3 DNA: TGCAGCGTTAGAAACCAGCGGGACAGGGGACTTGATGGCTACACCTTC; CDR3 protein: CSVRNQRDRGLDGYTF
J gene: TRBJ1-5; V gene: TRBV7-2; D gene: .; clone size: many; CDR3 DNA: TGTGCCAGCAGCTCTATAAATCAGCCCCAGCATTTT; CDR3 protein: CASSSINQPQHF